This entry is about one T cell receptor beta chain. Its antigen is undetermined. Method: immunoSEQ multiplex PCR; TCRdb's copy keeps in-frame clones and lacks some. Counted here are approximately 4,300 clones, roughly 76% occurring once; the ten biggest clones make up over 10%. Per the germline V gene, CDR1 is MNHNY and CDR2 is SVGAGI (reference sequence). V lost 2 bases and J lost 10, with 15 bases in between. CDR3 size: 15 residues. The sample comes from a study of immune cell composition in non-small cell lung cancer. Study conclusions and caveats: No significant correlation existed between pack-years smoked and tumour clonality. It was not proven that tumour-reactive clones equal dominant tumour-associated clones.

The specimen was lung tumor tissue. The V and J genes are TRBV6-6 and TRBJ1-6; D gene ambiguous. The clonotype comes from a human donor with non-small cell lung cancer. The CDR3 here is CASSYGSGRDSPLHF. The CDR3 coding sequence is TGTGCCAGCAGTTACGGGTCAGGTCGTGACTCACCCCTCCACTTT.